Below, 16 T cell receptor beta chains from the same sample are listed, as sequenced in a study of cytomegalovirus exposure and HLA in healthy donors. Clones were read by immunoSEQ multiplex PCR, and TCRdb kept only the in-frame ones, dropping some. In the table there are some 98,000 clones, about 90% of which are singletons. Sequencing used PBMCs. The source of these receptors is a man aged 18 to 29 in good health and CMV-seropositive.

The chain carries TRBV27 and TRBJ2-7; D is perhaps TRBD1 (5 bases). The CDR3 covers 14 residues. Looked up from germline, CDR1 is MNHEY and CDR2 is SMNVEV (reference sequence). V lost 2 bases, J lost 2 bases, and 10 bases lay in between. In DNA form, the CDR3 reads TGTGCCAGCAGTTTAGGCAGGGCAACCTACGAGCAGTACTTC. This codes for CASSLGRATYEQYF.

This chain joins TRBV10-3 and TRBJ2-7; D is uncertain. Trimming shortened V by 10 bases and J by 0 bases, and 16 bases separated the two germline ends. Germline CDR1 is ENHRY and CDR2 is SYGVKD. This CDR3 is 14 amino acids long. CDR3 region: CATQEPRSSYEQYF. The CDR3 DNA is TGTGCCACCCAAGAACCGAGGAGCTCCTACGAGCAGTACTTC.

This chain uses TRBV4-1 with TRBJ2-7; 7 bases fit TRBD2. The V and J ends lost 1 base and 4 bases, in that order; junction bases with no gene match: 4. The CDR3 is 14 residues long. Looked up from germline, CDR1 is MGHRA and CDR2 is YSYEKL. CDR3 in amino acids: CASSQGLAVYEQYF. The CDR3 bases are TGCGCCAGCAGCCAAGGTCTAGCGGTATACGAGCAGTACTTC.

V gene TRBV7-2 combines with J gene TRBJ2-2; D possibly corresponds to TRBD2 (6 bases). Germline V gives CDR1 SGHTA, CDR2 FQGNSA. The CDR3 consists of 16 residues. Trimming shortened V by 5 bases and J by 4 bases, and 17 bases separated the two germline ends. CDR3 in amino acids: CASSPVISGVTGELFF. DNA for the CDR3: TGTGCCAGCAGCCCCGTGATTAGCGGAGTCACCGGGGAGCTGTTTTTT.

The J gene is TRBJ2-5, the V gene TRBV11-1; no definite D call. Trimming removed 1 base at V and 5 bases at J, with 5 bases between. The germline V gene has CDR1 SGHAT and CDR2 FQDESV (reference sequence). The CDR3 extends over 12 amino acids. The DNA of the CDR3 is TGTGCCAGCAGCTTAGTGTCGGAGACCCAGTACTTC. Translation: CASSLVSETQYF. The complete variable domain, with remaining parts taken from reference TRBV11-1 and TRBJ2-5, reads EAEVAQSPRYKITEKSQAVAFWCDPISGHATLYWYRQILGQGPELLVQFQDESVVDDSQLPKDRFSAERLKGVDSTLKIQPAELGDSAMYLCASSLVSETQYFGPGTRLLVL.

The V and J genes are TRBV7-9 and TRBJ1-5; 7 bases fit TRBD1. The CDR3 length is 15 residues. Germline CDR1 and CDR2: SEHNR and FQNEAQ (reference sequence). V trimming: 5 bases; J trimming: 7 bases; junction bases outside the gene matches: 11. CDR3 DNA: TGTGCCAGCAGCCCCTCCGGCCCGACAGGGCAGCCCCAGCATTTT. It specifies CASSPSGPTGQPQHF.

This chain links TRBV5-1 with TRBJ2-7; 15 bases are shared with TRBD2. This CDR3 comprises 17 residues. V shed 5 bases and J 3 bases; nucleotides not matched to a gene: 9. Per the germline V gene, CDR1 is SGHRS and CDR2 is YFSETQ. The CDR3 protein is CASRRTSGGELGYEQYF. The DNA of the CDR3 is TGCGCCAGCAGGAGGACTAGCGGGGGGGAATTGGGCTACGAGCAGTACTTC.

The rearrangement joins TRBV6-1 to TRBJ2-3; 10 bases are a match to TRBD1. The ends lost 10 bases at V and 2 bases at J; junction bases unmatched: 3. CDR1 MNHNS and CDR2 SASEGT come from the germline V gene. CDR3 size: 13 residues. The chain's CDR3 is CAIGTGDTDTQYF. The CDR3 DNA follows: TGTGCCATCGGGACAGGGGACACAGATACGCAGTATTTT.

This clone appeared a single time. J is TRBJ2-7 and V is TRBV13, with 8 positions matching TRBD1. The CDR3 sequence is 15 residues long. V shed 1 base and J 3 bases; nucleotides not matched to a gene: 5. The germline V gene encodes CDR1 PRHDT and CDR2 FYEKMQ (reference sequence). The CDR3 bases are TGTGCCAGCAGCTTAGAACAGGGGGAAGTCTACGAGCAGTACTTC. Its translation is CASSLEQGEVYEQYF.

The chain carries TRBV6-5 and TRBJ1-1; D is undetermined. The germline V and J ends were trimmed by 6 bases and 0 bases, with 14 bases remaining between them. The germline gives CDR1 MNHEY, CDR2 SVGAGI. This CDR3 region has 15 residues. CDR3 nucleotides: TGTGCCAGCAGGGGTACAGACCGCATGAACACTGAAGCTTTCTTT. Amino acids: CASRGTDRMNTEAFF.

This CDR3 is CASSVGGADTGELFF. The CDR3 region has the DNA TGTGCCAGCAGCGTCGGGGGGGCAGACACCGGGGAGCTGTTTTTT. The chain links TRBV9 to TRBJ2-2; 8 positions match TRBD2. The CDR3 has 15 residues. V trimming: 2 bases; J trimming: 3 bases; junction bases outside the gene matches: 3. Germline V lookup: CDR1 SGDLS, CDR2 YYNGEE.

This sequence joins TRBV4-1 and TRBJ1-4; unclear D gene. Germline CDR1 reads MGHRA; CDR2 reads YSYEKL. Trimming removed 4 bases from V and 8 bases from J, with 11 bases in between. The CDR3 length is 13 residues. Here the CDR3 reads CASSRWMREKLFF. In nucleotides, the CDR3 is TGCGCCAGCAGCCGGTGGATGAGGGAAAAACTGTTTTTT.

The CDR3 region has the DNA TGTGCCAGCAGTTACTGGGGAGGTGGGGCCAACGTCCTGACTTTC. It encodes CASSYWGGGANVLTF. The chain uses TRBV6-5 and TRBJ2-6, with D maybe TRBD2 (6 bases). Germline loops: CDR1 MNHEY, CDR2 SVGAGI. The CDR3 loop spans 15 amino acids. V shed 1 base and J shed 3 bases, with 7 bases lying between them.

The rearrangement links TRBV2 to TRBJ2-1; 8 nucleotides match TRBD1. Germline lookup yields CDR1 SNHLY and CDR2 FYNNEI. Germline trimming cut 7 bases from V and 9 bases from J; bases unmatched to any gene: 8. This CDR3 contains 13 residues. The chain's CDR3 is CASTETTGVEQFF. Written as DNA, the CDR3 is TGTGCCAGCACCGAAACGACAGGGGTTGAGCAGTTCTTC.

Only one count was recorded for this clone. V gene TRBV5-4 combines with J gene TRBJ2-1; TRBD1 agrees at 10 bases. CDR1 is SGHNT, CDR2 YYREEE, per germline (reference sequence). The CDR3 runs 13 residues. The V gene end was trimmed by 4 bases and the J gene end by 8 bases; junction bases not matched to a gene: 3. This CDR3 is CASSRQGADEQFF. CDR3 sequence (DNA): TGTGCCAGCAGCAGACAGGGGGCCGATGAGCAGTTCTTC.

CDR3 DNA: TGTGCCAGCAGCTTACGTCTTTTAGCGGGAGCGGGCGGGGAGCTGTTTTTT. Translated, it gives CASSLRLLAGAGGELFF. V gene TRBV7-6 combines with J gene TRBJ2-2; 9 nucleotides line up with TRBD2. Trimming at V came to 2 bases and at J to 7 bases, leaving 11 bases not matched to a gene. Germline lookup yields CDR1 SGHVS and CDR2 FNYEAQ. CDR3 length: 17 residues.